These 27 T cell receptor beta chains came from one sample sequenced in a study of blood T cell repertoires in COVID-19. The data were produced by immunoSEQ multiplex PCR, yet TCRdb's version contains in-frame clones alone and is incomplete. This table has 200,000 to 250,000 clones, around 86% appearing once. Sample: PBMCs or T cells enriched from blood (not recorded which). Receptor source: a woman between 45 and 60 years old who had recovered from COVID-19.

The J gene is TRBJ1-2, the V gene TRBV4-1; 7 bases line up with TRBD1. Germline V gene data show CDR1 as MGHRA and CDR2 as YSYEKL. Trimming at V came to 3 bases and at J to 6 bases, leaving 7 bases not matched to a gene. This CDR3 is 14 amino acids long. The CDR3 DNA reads TGCGCCAGCAGCCATCCAGGGGGGACGGATGGCTACACCTTC. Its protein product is CASSHPGGTDGYTF.

The CDR3 protein is CASRWGGGTGGEAFF. The CDR3, as DNA: TGTGCCAGCAGATGGGGTGGAGGGACTGGAGGGGAAGCTTTCTTT. The chain couples TRBV3-1 (or the pseudogene TRBV3-2) to TRBJ1-1; D is possibly TRBD1 (5 bases). Trimming took 6 bases from V and 8 from J, leaving 22 bases between them. Germline CDR1 LGHDT, CDR2 YNNKEL (reference sequence). The CDR3 covers 15 residues.

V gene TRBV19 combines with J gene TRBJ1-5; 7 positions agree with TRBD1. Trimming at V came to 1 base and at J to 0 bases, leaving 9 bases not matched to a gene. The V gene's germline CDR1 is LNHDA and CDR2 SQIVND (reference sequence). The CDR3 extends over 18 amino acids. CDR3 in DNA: TGTGCCAGTAGTATAGGTTCCGGGACAGCTTATAGCAATCAGCCCCAGCATTTT. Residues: CASSIGSGTAYSNQPQHF.

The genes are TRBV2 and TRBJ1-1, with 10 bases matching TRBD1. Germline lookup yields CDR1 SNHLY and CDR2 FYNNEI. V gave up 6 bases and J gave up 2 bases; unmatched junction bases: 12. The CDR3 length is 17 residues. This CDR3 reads CASRNSDRGLGNTEAFF. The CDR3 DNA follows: TGTGCCAGCAGGAACAGCGACAGGGGGCTGGGAAACACTGAAGCTTTCTTT.

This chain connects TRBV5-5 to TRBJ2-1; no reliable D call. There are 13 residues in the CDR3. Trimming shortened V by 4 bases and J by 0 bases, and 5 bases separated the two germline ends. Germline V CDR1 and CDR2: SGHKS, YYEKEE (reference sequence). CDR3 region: CASSPVSYNEQFF. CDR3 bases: TGTGCCAGCAGCCCGGTCTCCTACAATGAGCAGTTCTTC.

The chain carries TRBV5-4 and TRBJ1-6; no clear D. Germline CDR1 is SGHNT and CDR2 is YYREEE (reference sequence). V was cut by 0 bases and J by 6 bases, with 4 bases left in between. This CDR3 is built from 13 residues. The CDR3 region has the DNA TGTGCCAGCAGCTTGGGCGGTAATTCACCCCTCCACTTT. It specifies CASSLGGNSPLHF.

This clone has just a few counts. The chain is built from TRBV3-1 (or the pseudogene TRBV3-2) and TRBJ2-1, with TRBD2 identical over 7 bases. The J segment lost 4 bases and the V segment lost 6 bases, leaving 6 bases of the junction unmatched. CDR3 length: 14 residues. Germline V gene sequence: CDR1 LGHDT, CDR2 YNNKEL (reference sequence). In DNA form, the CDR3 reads TGTGCCAGCAGTCAGCTAGCGGCATACAATGAGCAGTTCTTC. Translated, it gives CASSQLAAYNEQFF.

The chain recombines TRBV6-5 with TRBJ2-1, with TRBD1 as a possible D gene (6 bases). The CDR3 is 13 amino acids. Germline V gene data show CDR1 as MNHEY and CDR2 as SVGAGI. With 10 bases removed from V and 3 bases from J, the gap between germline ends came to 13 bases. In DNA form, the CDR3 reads TGTGCCACCCAGGGGAGTCTCTACAATGAGCAGTTCTTC. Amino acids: CATQGSLYNEQFF.

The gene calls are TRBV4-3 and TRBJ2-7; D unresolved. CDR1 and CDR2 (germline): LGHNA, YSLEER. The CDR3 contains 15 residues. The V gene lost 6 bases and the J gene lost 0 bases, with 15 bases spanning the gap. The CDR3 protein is CASRPSPSSSYEQYF. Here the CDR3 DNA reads TGCGCCAGCAGACCTTCTCCTTCTAGCTCCTACGAGCAGTACTTC.

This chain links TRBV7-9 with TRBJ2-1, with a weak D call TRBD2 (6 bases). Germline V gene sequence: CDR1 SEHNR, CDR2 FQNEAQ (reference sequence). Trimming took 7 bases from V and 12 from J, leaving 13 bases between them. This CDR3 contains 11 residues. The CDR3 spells CASNREFGQFF. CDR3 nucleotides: TGTGCCAGCAACCGGGAGTTCGGGCAGTTCTTC. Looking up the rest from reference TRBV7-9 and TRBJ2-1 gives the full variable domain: DTGVSQNPRHKITKRGQNVTFRCDPISEHNRLYWYRQTLGQGPEFLTYFQNEAQLEKSRLLSDRFSAERPKGSFSTLEIQRTEQGDSAMYLCASNREFGQFFGPGTRLTVL.

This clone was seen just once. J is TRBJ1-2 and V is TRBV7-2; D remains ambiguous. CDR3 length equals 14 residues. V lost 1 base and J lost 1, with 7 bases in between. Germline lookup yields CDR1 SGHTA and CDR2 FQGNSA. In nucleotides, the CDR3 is TGTGCCAGCAGCTTAGAGTACAGTAACTATGGCTACACCTTC. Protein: CASSLEYSNYGYTF.

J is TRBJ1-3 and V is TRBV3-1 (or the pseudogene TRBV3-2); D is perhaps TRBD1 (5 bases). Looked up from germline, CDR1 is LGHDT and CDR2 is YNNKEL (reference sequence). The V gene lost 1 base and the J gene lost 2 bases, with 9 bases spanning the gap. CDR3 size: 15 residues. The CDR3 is CASSQGARAGNTIYF. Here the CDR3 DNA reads TGTGCCAGCAGCCAAGGGGCCAGGGCTGGAAACACCATATATTTT.

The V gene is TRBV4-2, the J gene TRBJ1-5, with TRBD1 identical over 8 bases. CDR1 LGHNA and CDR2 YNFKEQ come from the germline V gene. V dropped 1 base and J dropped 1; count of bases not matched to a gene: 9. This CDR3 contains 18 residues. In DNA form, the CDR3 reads TGTGCCAGCAGCCAAGTTTTCAGGGGGCATCAAAGCAATCAGCCCCAGCATTTT. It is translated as CASSQVFRGHQSNQPQHF.

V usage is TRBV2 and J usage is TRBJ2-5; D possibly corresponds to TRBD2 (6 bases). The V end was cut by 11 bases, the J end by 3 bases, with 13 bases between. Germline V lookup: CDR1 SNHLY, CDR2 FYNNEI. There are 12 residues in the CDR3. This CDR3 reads CAGRGLKETQYF. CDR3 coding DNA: TGTGCCGGAAGGGGACTGAAAGAGACCCAGTACTTC.

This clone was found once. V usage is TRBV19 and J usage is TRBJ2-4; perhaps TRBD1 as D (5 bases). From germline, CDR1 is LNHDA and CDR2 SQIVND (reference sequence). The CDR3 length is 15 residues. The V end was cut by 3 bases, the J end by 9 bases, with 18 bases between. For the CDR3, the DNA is TGTGCCAGTAGTATTTTGGAACAGGCCTATAGCATTCAGTACTTC. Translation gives CASSILEQAYSIQYF.

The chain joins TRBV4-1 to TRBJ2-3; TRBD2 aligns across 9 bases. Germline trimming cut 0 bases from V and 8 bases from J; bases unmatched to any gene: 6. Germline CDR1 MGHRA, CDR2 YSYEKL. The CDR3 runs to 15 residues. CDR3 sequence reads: CASSQEGAGGRTQYF. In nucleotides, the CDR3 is TGCGCCAGCAGCCAAGAGGGCGCGGGGGGGCGTACGCAGTATTTT.

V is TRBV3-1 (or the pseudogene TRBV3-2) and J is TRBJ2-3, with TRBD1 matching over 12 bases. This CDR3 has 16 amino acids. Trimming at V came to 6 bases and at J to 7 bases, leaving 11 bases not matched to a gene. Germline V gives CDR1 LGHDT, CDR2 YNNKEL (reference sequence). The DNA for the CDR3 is TGTGCCAGCAGAGGCGTGGGACAGGGGGCATGGAATACGCAGTATTTT. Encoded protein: CASRGVGQGAWNTQYF.

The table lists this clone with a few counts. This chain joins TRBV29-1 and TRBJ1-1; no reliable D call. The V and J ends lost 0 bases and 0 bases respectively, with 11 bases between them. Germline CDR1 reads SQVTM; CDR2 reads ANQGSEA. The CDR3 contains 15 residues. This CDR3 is CSVEDRRQLNTEAFF. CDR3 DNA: TGCAGCGTTGAAGATCGGAGGCAGCTGAACACTGAAGCTTTCTTT.

CDR3 protein: CASSLRPPGQGFYEQYF. The CDR3 nucleotides read TGCGCCAGCAGTCTCCGACCCCCGGGACAGGGGTTCTACGAGCAGTACTTC. This rearrangement joins TRBV4-3 to TRBJ2-7, with 10 positions matching TRBD1. J was trimmed by 3 bases and V by 6 bases; bases with no gene match: 14. Germline lookup yields CDR1 LGHNA and CDR2 YSLEER. The CDR3 sequence is 17 residues long.

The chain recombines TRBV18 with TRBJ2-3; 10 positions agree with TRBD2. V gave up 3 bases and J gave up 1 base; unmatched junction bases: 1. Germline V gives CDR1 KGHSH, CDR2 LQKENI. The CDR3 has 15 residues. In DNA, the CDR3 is TGTGCCAGCTCACCTACTAGCGGGGGCACAGATACGCAGTATTTT. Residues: CASSPTSGGTDTQYF.

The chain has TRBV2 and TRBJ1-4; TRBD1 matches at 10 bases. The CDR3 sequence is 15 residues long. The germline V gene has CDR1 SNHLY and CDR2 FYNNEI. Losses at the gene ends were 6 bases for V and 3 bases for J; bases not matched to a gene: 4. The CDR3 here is CASSRQGAANEKLFF. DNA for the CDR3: TGTGCCAGCAGCCGACAGGGGGCGGCTAATGAAAAACTGTTTTTT.

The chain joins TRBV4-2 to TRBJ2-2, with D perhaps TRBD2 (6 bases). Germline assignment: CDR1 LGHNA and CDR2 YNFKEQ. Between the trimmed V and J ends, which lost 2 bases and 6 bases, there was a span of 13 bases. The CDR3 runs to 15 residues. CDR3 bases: TGTGCCAGCAGCCAAACTAGCTCGGTTGCCGGGGAGCTGTTTTTT. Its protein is CASSQTSSVAGELFF.

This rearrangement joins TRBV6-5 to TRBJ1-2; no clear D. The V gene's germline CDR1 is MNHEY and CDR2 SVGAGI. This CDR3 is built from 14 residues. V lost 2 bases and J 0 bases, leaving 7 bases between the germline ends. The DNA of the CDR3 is TGTGCCAGCAGTTACATAACTTCTAACTATGGCTACACCTTC. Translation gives CASSYITSNYGYTF.

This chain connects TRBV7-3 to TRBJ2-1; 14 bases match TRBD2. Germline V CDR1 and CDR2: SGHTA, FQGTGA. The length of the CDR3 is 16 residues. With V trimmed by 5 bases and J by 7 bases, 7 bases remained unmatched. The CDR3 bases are TGTGCCAGCAGCGCCTCCGGGACTAGCGGGAGAAATGAGCAGTTCTTC. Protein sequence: CASSASGTSGRNEQFF.

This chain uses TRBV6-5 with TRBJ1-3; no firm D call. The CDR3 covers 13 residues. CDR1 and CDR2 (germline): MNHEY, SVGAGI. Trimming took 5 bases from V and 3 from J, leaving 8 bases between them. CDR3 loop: CASSRSRGNTIYF. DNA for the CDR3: TGTGCCAGCAGTCGTAGCCGTGGAAACACCATATATTTT.

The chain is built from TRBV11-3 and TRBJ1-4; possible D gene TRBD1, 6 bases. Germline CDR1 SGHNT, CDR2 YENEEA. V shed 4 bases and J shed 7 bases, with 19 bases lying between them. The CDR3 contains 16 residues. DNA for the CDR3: TGTGCCAGCAGCTCCCTCACCGGGACAACTTCTGAAAAACTGTTTTTT. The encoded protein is CASSSLTGTTSEKLFF.

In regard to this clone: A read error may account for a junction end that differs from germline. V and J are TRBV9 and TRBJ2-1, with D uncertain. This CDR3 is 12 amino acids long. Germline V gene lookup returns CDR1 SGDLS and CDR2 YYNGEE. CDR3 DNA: TGTGCCAGCAGCGTAGCCTATAATGAGCAGTTCTTC. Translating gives CASSVAYNEQFF. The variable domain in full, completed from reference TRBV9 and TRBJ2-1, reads DSGVTQTPKHLITATGQRVTLRCSPRSGDLSVYWYQQSLDQGLQFLIQYYNGEERAKGNILERFSAQQFPDLHSELNLSSLELGDSALYFCASSVAYNEQFFGPGTRLTVL.